Presented here are 11 T cell receptor beta chains from one specimen sequenced in a study of T cell responses to AZD1222 COVID-19 vaccine. Sequencing was performed with immunoSEQ multiplex PCR; in TCRdb, only in-frame clones are kept and a portion is missing. The sample has around 120,000 clones, 85% to 95% seen once. Specimen: peripheral blood, collected on day 0 of AZD1222 vaccination. The receptors derive from an adult in good health.

V is TRBV4-2 and J is TRBJ1-2; D possibly corresponds to TRBD1 (6 bases). In germline, CDR1 is LGHNA, CDR2 YNFKEQ. The CDR3 runs to 14 residues. The V and J ends lost 0 bases and 8 bases respectively, with 13 bases between them. The CDR3 nucleotides are TGTGCCAGCAGCCAAGATCTGGGGGCAGGGGGCTACACCTTC. Translating gives CASSQDLGAGGYTF.

The chain combines TRBV27 with TRBJ2-1; the D gene could be TRBD1 or TRBD2 (5 bases each). In germline, CDR1 is MNHEY, CDR2 SMNVEV (reference sequence). Trimming stripped 1 base from V and 4 bases from J, with 11 bases between. The length of the CDR3 is 15 residues. The chain's CDR3 is CASSLYGTEYNEQFF. The CDR3 DNA follows: TGTGCCAGCAGTTTATATGGGACCGAATACAATGAGCAGTTCTTC.

The rearrangement uses TRBV11-2 and TRBJ2-7, with unresolved D. Germline V lookup: CDR1 SGHAT, CDR2 FQNNGV. Trimming removed 5 bases at V and 2 bases at J, with 13 bases between. CDR3 length: 14 amino acids. The CDR3 sequence is CASSLGSMAYEQYF. The DNA of the CDR3 is TGTGCCAGCAGCCTGGGATCCATGGCCTACGAGCAGTACTTC.

CDR3 protein: CASSFGSGSGNTIYF. The CDR3 region has the DNA TGCGCCAGCAGCTTTGGGTCGGGTTCTGGAAACACCATATATTTT. The gene calls are TRBV5-1 and TRBJ1-3; unclear D gene. The CDR3 extends over 15 amino acids. Trimming pared 2 bases from V and 1 base from J, leaving 10 bases between. Germline assignment: CDR1 SGHRS and CDR2 YFSETQ.

This rearrangement joins TRBV3-1 (or the pseudogene TRBV3-2) to TRBJ2-1; no definite D call. The CDR3 length is 13 residues. The V end lost 1 base, the J end lost 10 bases, and 11 bases lay between the germline ends. The germline V gene encodes CDR1 LGHDT and CDR2 YNNKEL (reference sequence). The CDR3 DNA sequence: TGTGCCAGCAGCCAAGCTGCCTCTTGGGAGCAGTTCTTC. It yields the protein CASSQAASWEQFF.

This clone has just one count. This chain joins TRBV9 and TRBJ2-7; no definite D call. Germline V gives CDR1 SGDLS, CDR2 YYNGEE. This CDR3 has 15 residues. Trimming left V 0 bases short and J 4 bases short, with 14 bases between. CDR3 sequence (DNA): TGTGCCAGCAGCGTAGAAGGGTCCACCCCATACGAGCAGTACTTC. Translation gives CASSVEGSTPYEQYF.

V gene TRBV15 combines with J gene TRBJ1-6; no definite D call. This CDR3 spans 13 amino acids. With 3 bases removed from V and 4 bases from J, the gap between germline ends came to 4 bases. Germline V gene sequence: CDR1 LNHNV, CDR2 YYDKDF (reference sequence). The CDR3: CATSRLYNSPLHF. In DNA form, the CDR3 reads TGTGCCACCAGCAGGCTGTATAATTCACCCCTCCACTTT. The complete variable domain, with remaining parts taken from reference TRBV15 and TRBJ1-6, reads DAMVIQNPRYQVTQFGKPVTLSCSQTLNHNVMYWYQQKSSQAPKLLFHYYDKDFNNEADTPDNFQSRRPNTSFCFLDIRSPGLGDTAMYLCATSRLYNSPLHFGNGTRLTVT.

The rearrangement joins TRBV10-3 to TRBJ1-2; 12 nucleotides agree with TRBD1. V shed 10 bases, J shed 7 bases, and the junction held 16 bases outside the gene matches. This CDR3 is built from 16 residues. CDR1 is ENHRY and CDR2 is SYGVKD in the germline V gene. DNA for the CDR3: TGTGCCAGCCATGCCGGGACAGGGGGCACGGTGGTTGGCTACACCTTC. Translation: CASHAGTGGTVVGYTF.

The chain combines TRBV5-4 with TRBJ2-7; D not certain. V shed 5 bases and J shed 1 base, with 13 bases lying between them. The CDR3 extends over 14 amino acids. Germline loops: CDR1 SGHNT, CDR2 YYREEE (reference sequence). CDR3 DNA: TGTGCCAGCAGAGACCGGGCCTCATCCTACGAGCAGTACTTC. This encodes CASRDRASSYEQYF.

The V gene is TRBV5-1, the J gene TRBJ1-1; D may be TRBD1 (5 bases). This CDR3 comprises 17 residues. Trimming cost V 0 bases and J 2 bases, with 17 bases left between them. Germline V gives CDR1 SGHRS, CDR2 YFSETQ. The CDR3 region is CASSLAPGSGSNTEAFF. The CDR3 DNA reads as TGCGCCAGCAGCTTGGCCCCCGGGTCAGGGTCTAACACTGAAGCTTTCTTT.

This chain connects TRBV2 to TRBJ2-1; a weak D match, TRBD2 (6 bases). Germline lookup yields CDR1 SNHLY and CDR2 FYNNEI. The V end was cut by 6 bases, the J end by 0 bases, with 18 bases between. The CDR3 is 17 residues long. The DNA of the CDR3 is TGTGCCAGCAGACGGCGACTAGGACCGAGCTCCTACAATGAGCAGTTCTTC. This codes for CASRRRLGPSSYNEQFF.